This T cell receptor (beta chain) was identified during a study of blood T cell repertoires in COVID-19. About the study: PBMCs, B-cell-depleted T cells, or T cells were the source of the cDNA or gDNA that made up the material.

Trimming took off 1 base at V and 3 bases at J, with 10 bases between the two ends. Germline CDR1 and CDR2: LNHDA and SQIVND (reference sequence). The CDR3 length is 14 residues. The authors' processing: The assay estimated nucleated cells by amplifying reference gene primers. Generated by immunoSEQ multiplex PCR, the TCRdb table keeps only in-frame clones and is missing some. That table supplies the V and J calls and clone size; D and trimming were determined from the DNA. The sample contains about 98,000 clones, roughly 92% of which appear only once. V is TRBV19 and J is TRBJ2-7; D might be TRBD2 (5 bases). The sequenced sample was peripheral blood. The origin of this receptor is a woman aged 45 to 65 with COVID-19, enrolled during active disease. Written as DNA, the CDR3 is TGTGCCAGTAGTATAGGAGGGTCCGACTACGAGCAGTACTTC. It translates to CASSIGGSDYEQYF.